This T cell receptor beta chain is from a study of vaccination and CD4 T cells after COVID-19. Of note for this clonotype: Its target is not known.

The Oncomine TCR Beta short-read assay was what sequenced the DNA obtained from cultured CD4+ T cells. Cultured CD4+ T cells yielded the extracted genomic DNA. TCRdb itself ran the PCR reads through MiXCR, one entry per CDR3 protein. The sample comprises about 14,000 distinct CDR3 sequences, around 40% of which are singletons, and around 7.8% rests with the top ten. Sample treatment: approximately 11-day PBMC culture with coronavirus spike peptide pools or control peptides (ViraFEST assay). This CDR3 has 15 residues. CDR1 DFQATT and CDR2 SNEGSKA come from the germline V gene (reference sequence). V was clipped by 6 bases and J by 6 bases; unmatched bases: 9.

This chain uses TRBV20-1 with TRBJ2-1; the match to TRBD2 covers 12 bases. The clonotype was recovered from a human donor who had recovered from COVID-19. The starting material was CD4+ T cells from blood, cultured in vitro, obtained after SARS-CoV-2 vaccination. For the CDR3, the DNA is TGCAGTGCCATACTCCTAGCGGGAGGGCGCAATGAGCAGTTCTTC. Protein product: CSAILLAGGRNEQFF.